This is a list of T cell receptor beta chains from one sample in a study of blood T cell repertoires in COVID-19. The protocol was immunoSEQ multiplex PCR, while the TCRdb copy is restricted to in-frame clones and leaves out a portion. The data hold 380,000 or so clones, with roughly 88% observed a single time. Specimen: PBMCs or T cells enriched from blood (not recorded which). Source of these receptors: a woman in her 30s with acute COVID-19. The CDR3 runs from the conserved cysteine through the conserved F or W. The D gene is left open where the match is weak. Not all rows give a size; the values are once, few, many and, for expanded clones, a class.

d_call: TRBD1; clone_size: -; j_call: TRBJ1-1; v_call: TRBV2; cdr3_length: 14; cdr3_aa: CASSADRSNTEAFF; cdr3_nt: TGTGCCAGCAGTGCGGACAGGTCGAACACTGAAGCTTTCTTT
d_call: -; clone_size: -; j_call: TRBJ2-7; v_call: TRBV6-1; cdr3_length: 17; cdr3_aa: CASSGLDSKKFKYEQYF; cdr3_nt: TGTGCCAGCAGTGGGTTGGACAGTAAAAAGTTTAAATACGAGCAGTACTTC
d_call: -; clone_size: few; j_call: TRBJ1-5; v_call: TRBV21-1; cdr3_length: 18; cdr3_aa: CASSTAPPRGNVNQPQHF; cdr3_nt: TGTGCCAGCAGCACAGCACCACCCCGGGGGAACGTAAATCAGCCCCAGCATTTT
d_call: -; clone_size: -; j_call: TRBJ1-1; v_call: TRBV10-1; cdr3_length: 17; cdr3_aa: CASSESSGGRGNTEAFF; cdr3_nt: TGCGCCAGCAGTGAGTCTTCGGGGGGGCGCGGGAACACTGAAGCTTTCTTT
d_call: -; clone_size: -; j_call: TRBJ1-5; v_call: TRBV6-5; cdr3_length: 14; cdr3_aa: CASSNLRGNQPQHF; cdr3_nt: TGTGCCAGCAGTAACCTCAGGGGCAATCAGCCCCAGCATTTT
d_call: -; clone_size: -; j_call: TRBJ1-2; v_call: TRBV10-2; cdr3_length: 14; cdr3_aa: CASSELQRSDGYTF; cdr3_nt: TGCGCCAGCAGTGAGTTACAGCGGTCTGATGGCTACACCTTC
d_call: TRBD1; clone_size: -; j_call: TRBJ1-1; v_call: TRBV6-5; cdr3_length: 15; cdr3_aa: CASSSPGGLDTEAFF; cdr3_nt: TGTGCCAGCAGTTCGCCAGGGGGACTGGACACTGAAGCTTTCTTT
d_call: -; clone_size: -; j_call: TRBJ1-1; v_call: TRBV13; cdr3_length: 12; cdr3_aa: CASSFLRTEAFF; cdr3_nt: TGTGCCAGCAGCTTTTTGAGGACTGAAGCTTTCTTT
d_call: -; clone_size: -; j_call: TRBJ1-5; v_call: TRBV6-2/TRBV6-3; cdr3_length: 14; cdr3_aa: CASSPPGGNQPQHF; cdr3_nt: TGTGCCAGCAGTCCCCCAGGGGGCAATCAGCCCCAGCATTTT
d_call: -; clone_size: -; j_call: TRBJ1-2; v_call: TRBV5-1; cdr3_length: 13; cdr3_aa: CASSPMAGYGYTF; cdr3_nt: TGCGCCAGCAGCCCCATGGCGGGTTATGGCTACACCTTC
d_call: -; clone_size: -; j_call: TRBJ2-7; v_call: TRBV3-1/TRBV3-2; cdr3_length: 15; cdr3_aa: CASSQDSDSSYEQYF; cdr3_nt: TGTGCCAGCAGCCAAGATTCGGACAGCTCCTACGAGCAGTACTTC
d_call: TRBD1; clone_size: -; j_call: TRBJ2-2; v_call: TRBV24-1; cdr3_length: 16; cdr3_aa: CATSLTGILNTGELFF; cdr3_nt: TGTGCCACCAGCCTGACAGGGATATTGAACACCGGGGAGCTGTTTTTT
d_call: -; clone_size: -; j_call: TRBJ1-4; v_call: TRBV7-9; cdr3_length: 14; cdr3_aa: CASSLVRANEKLFF; cdr3_nt: TGTGCCAGCAGCTTAGTCAGGGCTAATGAAAAACTGTTTTTT
d_call: -; clone_size: -; j_call: TRBJ1-1; v_call: TRBV30; cdr3_length: 13; cdr3_aa: CAWTYRRNTEAFF; cdr3_nt: TGTGCCTGGACCTACAGGAGGAACACTGAAGCTTTCTTT
d_call: TRBD2; clone_size: -; j_call: TRBJ2-1; v_call: TRBV5-1; cdr3_length: 14; cdr3_aa: CASSLGTSVGEQFF; cdr3_nt: TGCGCCAGCAGCTTGGGGACTAGCGTGGGTGAGCAGTTCTTC
d_call: TRBD1; clone_size: -; j_call: TRBJ1-2; v_call: TRBV7-9; cdr3_length: 16; cdr3_aa: CASSPGWGQGVYGYTF; cdr3_nt: TGTGCCAGCAGTCCAGGGTGGGGACAGGGCGTATATGGCTACACCTTC
d_call: -; clone_size: -; j_call: TRBJ1-2; v_call: TRBV2; cdr3_length: 15; cdr3_aa: CASSEGGFFTYGYTF; cdr3_nt: TGTGCCAGCAGTGAGGGAGGGTTCTTCACCTATGGCTACACCTTC
d_call: TRBD1; clone_size: -; j_call: TRBJ1-1; v_call: TRBV6-1; cdr3_length: 15; cdr3_aa: CASSETTGGRTEAFF; cdr3_nt: TGTGCCAGCAGTGAGACGACAGGGGGCCGCACTGAAGCTTTCTTT
d_call: -; clone_size: -; j_call: TRBJ1-6; v_call: TRBV11-2; cdr3_length: 12; cdr3_aa: CASSSGLSPLHF; cdr3_nt: TGTGCCAGCAGCTCGGGGTTGTCACCCCTCCACTTT
d_call: TRBD1; clone_size: -; j_call: TRBJ1-1; v_call: TRBV12-5; cdr3_length: 14; cdr3_aa: CASGLTGAGTEAFF; cdr3_nt: TGTGCTAGTGGCCTGACAGGGGCGGGCACTGAAGCTTTCTTT
d_call: -; clone_size: -; j_call: TRBJ1-3; v_call: TRBV30; cdr3_length: 14; cdr3_aa: CAWTGFPSGNTIYF; cdr3_nt: TGTGCCTGGACCGGGTTTCCTAGTGGAAACACCATATATTTT
d_call: TRBD1; clone_size: once; j_call: TRBJ1-1; v_call: TRBV25-1; cdr3_length: 15; cdr3_aa: CASSGLAGGNTEAFF; cdr3_nt: TGTGCCAGCAGTGGCCTCGCAGGGGGGAACACTGAAGCTTTCTTT
d_call: -; clone_size: -; j_call: TRBJ1-1; v_call: TRBV5-5; cdr3_length: 12; cdr3_aa: CASSLVGREAFF; cdr3_nt: TGTGCCAGCAGCTTGGTGGGCAGGGAAGCTTTTTTT
d_call: -; clone_size: -; j_call: TRBJ2-1; v_call: TRBV7-8; cdr3_length: 12; cdr3_aa: CASSPHGGREFF; cdr3_nt: TGTGCCAGCAGCCCACACGGGGGGCGGGAGTTCTTC